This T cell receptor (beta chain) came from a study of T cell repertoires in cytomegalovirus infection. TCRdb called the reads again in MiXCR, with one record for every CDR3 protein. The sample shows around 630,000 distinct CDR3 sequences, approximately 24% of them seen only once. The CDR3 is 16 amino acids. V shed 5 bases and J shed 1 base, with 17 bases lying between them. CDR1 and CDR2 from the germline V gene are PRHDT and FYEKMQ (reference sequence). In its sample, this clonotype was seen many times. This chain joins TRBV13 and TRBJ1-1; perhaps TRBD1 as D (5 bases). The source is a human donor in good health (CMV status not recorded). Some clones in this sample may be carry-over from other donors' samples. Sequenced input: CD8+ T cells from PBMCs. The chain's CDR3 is CASSTPPLTENTEAFF. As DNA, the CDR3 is TGTGCCAGCAGCACCCCGCCACTGACAGAGAACACTGAAGCTTTCTTT. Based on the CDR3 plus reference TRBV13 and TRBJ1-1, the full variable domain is AAGVIQSPRHLIKEKRETATLKCYPIPRHDTVYWYQQGPGQDPQFLISFYEKMQSDKGSIPDRFSAQQFSDYHSELNMSSLELGDSALYFCASSTPPLTENTEAFFGQGTRLTVV.